This record concerns one T cell receptor beta chain sequence. Its target is unknown. Time point denoted: recipient sample about 28 days before transplant, after cytoreduction. The sample belongs to a study of T cell clonotyping in hematopoietic cell transplantation. Findings of the study overall: Broader posttransplant TCR repertoire diversity was predicted by graft donor and pretransplant recipient Inverse Simpson Index values.

Libraries were prepared by immunoSEQ multiplex PCR; TCRdb keeps only in-frame clonotypes and omits some of them. The sample holds roughly 40,000 clones, roughly 85% seen once. The CDR3 is made up of 17 amino acids. V lost 0 bases, J lost 7 bases, and 9 bases stayed unmatched. Germline lookup yields CDR1 SGHRS and CDR2 YFSETQ. The chain is built from TRBV5-1 and TRBJ2-3, with 12 nucleotides matching TRBD1. This material consisted of peripheral blood mononuclear cells, taken before stem cell transplant. The source is a man between 60 and 75 years old with acute myeloid leukemia. Some clones in this sample may be carry-over from other donors' samples. CDR3 loop: CASSLGGGQGAQNTQYF. CDR3 coding DNA: TGCGCCAGCAGCTTGGGGGGGGGACAGGGGGCACAGAATACGCAGTATTTT.